This TCR beta chain was captured in a study of blood T cell repertoires in COVID-19. Study-wide background: Specimens from acute and convalescent COVID-19 originated in the United States, Italy and Spain. From T cells, B-cell-depleted T cells, or PBMCs came the material, which was cDNA or gDNA.

Under the authors' procedure: Cell counts per sample came from amplifying reference gene primers. Here immunoSEQ multiplex PCR was the method, and the copy in TCRdb shows in-frame clones only, minus some. Clonal size and the V and J genes are those of that table, whereas D and trimming came from the DNA. The sample has 70,000 to 85,000 clones; about 86% are singletons. What was sequenced was peripheral blood. The origin of this receptor is a woman older than 75 in a cohort sampled during active or convalescent COVID-19.

CDR3 sequence reads: CASSPGLASNEQFF. The CDR3, as DNA: TGTGCCAGCAGCCCCGGACTAGCGAGTAATGAGCAGTTCTTC. The chain carries TRBV7-3 and TRBJ2-1, with 9 bases aligning to TRBD2. This CDR3 has 14 amino acids. Germline V gene lookup returns CDR1 SGHTA and CDR2 FQGTGA. Losses at the gene ends were 5 bases for V and 7 bases for J; bases not matched to a gene: 6.